This TCR beta chain emerged from a study of tumor and adjacent non-tumor tissue in lung cancer. Whole-study context: The cohort had 12 to 13 adenocarcinoma, 2 squamous cell and 1 small cell patients.

The library came from three nested PCR rounds adapted from ARM-PCR protocols. TCRdb called the multiplex PCR reads again in MiXCR, with one record for every CDR3 protein. The data show about 75,000 distinct CDR3 sequences, about three quarters seen once. This sample's RNA came from whole unsorted tissue. CDR3 length equals 14 residues. CDR1 and CDR2 from the germline V gene are LNHDA and SQIVND (reference sequence). Of note for this clonotype: As yet, its antigen is unknown. The junction departs from the called germline gene at one end, perhaps through a read error.

Findings and limits, study-wide: Patients with more diverse tumor TCRs had worse survival. Tumor repertoires had a smaller top 100 clone share than normal lung.

The sequencing input was lung tumor tissue. This receptor was obtained from a woman between 50 and 59 years old with non-small cell lung cancer. The chain links TRBV19 to TRBJ2-2; 8 bases line up with TRBD1. The DNA for the CDR3 is TGTGCCAGTAGCCTGGACAGGGCCACCGGGGAGCTGTTATTT. Its protein product is CASSLDRATGELLF.